A single sample gave rise to the 28 T cell receptor beta chains below, sequenced in a study of T cells in Graves' hyperthyroidism and ophthalmopathy. Amplification of TCR beta CDR3 regions used RNA as the template. HTBI primers were the set used in a first-round RT-PCR of the TCR CDR3. TCRdb analysed the multiplex PCR reads with MiXCR anew, one entry per CDR3 protein. Found here are about 280,000 distinct CDR3 sequences, 25% to 30% of them singletons; the top ten hold about a quarter. Source material: blood. The receptors were gathered from a man aged 35 to 55 with Graves' hyperthyroidism that later progressed to Graves' ophthalmopathy.

V gene TRBV30 combines with J gene TRBJ2-7, with 7 bases matching TRBD2. Per germline, CDR1 GTSNPN and CDR2 SVGIG (reference sequence). The CDR3 is 15 amino acids. The ends lost 1 base at V and 3 bases at J; junction bases unmatched: 9. The CDR3 loop reads CAWSEGGTIGYEQYF. CDR3 bases: TGTGCCTGGAGTGAAGGAGGGACTATCGGCTACGAGCAGTACTTC.

This clonotype was seen at least ten times. The V and J genes are TRBV6-1 and TRBJ1-1; D is ambiguous. The CDR3 is 12 amino acids. V lost 4 bases and J lost 2, with 5 bases in between. CDR1 is MNHNS and CDR2 is SASEGT in the germline V gene. DNA of the CDR3: TGTGCCAGCAGTGGGGGTAACACTGAAGCTTTCTTT. It specifies CASSGGNTEAFF.

This clonotype appeared a few times. The J gene is TRBJ1-5, the V gene TRBV4-1; no clear D gene. Trimming took off 1 base at V and 3 bases at J, with 10 bases between the two ends. Germline V gives CDR1 MGHRA, CDR2 YSYEKL. The CDR3 is 15 amino acids. The CDR3 spells CASSQGKGDNQPQHF. In DNA form, the CDR3 reads TGCGCCAGCAGCCAAGGGAAGGGCGACAATCAGCCCCAGCATTTT.

There are many counts of this clonotype. The rearrangement joins TRBV19 to TRBJ1-2; D gene uncertain. CDR3 length: 14 amino acids. Germline V gene data show CDR1 as LNHDA and CDR2 as SQIVND (reference sequence). Between the trimmed V and J ends, which lost 3 bases and 1 base, there was a span of 9 bases. CDR3 DNA: TGTGCCAGTAGTATCTCTCGGGGTAACTATGGCTACACCTTC. This encodes CASSISRGNYGYTF.

At least ten counts were recorded for this clonotype. Being one base from a much bigger clone, this may be a read error. The rearrangement uses TRBV30 and TRBJ1-2; D remains unclear. CDR3 length: 13 residues. CDR1 and CDR2 from the germline V gene are GTSNPN and SVGIG (reference sequence). CDR3 DNA sequence: TGTGCCTGGAGTGTAGGCCAGAACTATGGCCACACCTTC. Protein sequence: CAWSVGQNYGHTF.

This clonotype was counted at least ten times. J is TRBJ2-7 and V is TRBV12-3 or TRBV12-4; D unresolved. This CDR3 comprises 14 residues. V was clipped by 1 base and J by 0 bases, with 7 bases between them. The CDR3 DNA follows: TGTGCCAGCAGTTTAGGAAGGAGCTCCTACGAGCAGTACTTC. This sequence encodes CASSLGRSSYEQYF.

Many counts were recorded for this clonotype. The rearrangement uses TRBV28 and TRBJ1-1, with a tentative D call TRBD1 (5 bases). CDR3 length: 12 amino acids. In germline, CDR1 is MDHEN, CDR2 SYDVKM. Trimming removed 1 base at V and 8 bases at J, with 8 bases between. The CDR3 is CASSLLGREAFF. The CDR3, as DNA: TGTGCCAGCAGTTTATTGGGGCGAGAAGCTTTCTTT.

This clonotype was seen at least ten times. A read error may be the cause here, since a much bigger clone is one base away. This chain joins TRBV30 and TRBJ2-7; no reliable D call. CDR3 length equals 12 residues. Per germline, CDR1 GTSNPN and CDR2 SVGIG (reference sequence). The CDR3 DNA is TGTGCCTGGAGCCGCACCCAATACGAGCGGTACTTC. Its protein is CAWSRTQYERYF.

This clonotype was observed at least ten times. The rearrangement joins TRBV24-1 to TRBJ1-5; D is possibly TRBD1 (6 bases). Germline V gives CDR1 KGHDR, CDR2 SFDVKD. V was clipped by 5 bases and J by 7 bases, with 17 bases between them. This CDR3 is 15 amino acids long. CDR3 loop: CATSVPPGVWQPQHF. CDR3 DNA sequence: TGTGCCACCAGTGTCCCCCCAGGGGTTTGGCAGCCCCAGCATTTT.

The chain recombines TRBV3-1 with TRBJ2-2; D uncertain. Trimming removed 4 bases from V and 9 bases from J, with 12 bases in between. CDR3 size: 13 residues. Per the germline V gene, CDR1 is LGHDT and CDR2 is YNNKEL (reference sequence). The CDR3 DNA follows: TGTGCCAGCAGCCCAGGTGGCCGGCGGGAGCTGTTTTTT. Translation: CASSPGGRRELFF.

In its sample, this clonotype was seen many times. The genes are TRBV2 and TRBJ2-6; either TRBD1 or TRBD2 may supply D (6 bases each). V dropped 3 bases and J dropped 3 bases, with 15 bases sitting between them. From germline, CDR1 is SNHLY and CDR2 FYNNEI. The CDR3 runs to 17 residues. In DNA form, the CDR3 reads TGTGCCAGCAGTGATACGGGGGCTGGGCGTGGGGCCAACGTCCTGACTTTC. Its translation is CASSDTGAGRGANVLTF.

This sequence joins TRBV6-5 and TRBJ2-7; 7 bases match TRBD1. V gave up 2 bases and J gave up 6 bases; unmatched junction bases: 13. The CDR3 is 16 residues long. CDR1 and CDR2 from the germline V gene are MNHEY and SVGAGI. The CDR3 reads CASSYGSGTVLLEQYF. The CDR3 region has the DNA TGTGCCAGCAGTTACGGATCCGGGACAGTCCTACTCGAGCAGTACTTC.

This clonotype appeared many times. The J gene is TRBJ1-5, the V gene TRBV24-1; the match to TRBD1 covers 7 bases. The CDR3 is 15 amino acids. Germline CDR1 KGHDR, CDR2 SFDVKD. The ends lost 4 bases at V and 7 bases at J; junction bases unmatched: 9. DNA for the CDR3: TGTGCCACCAGTGACCCGGGACAGATTGGACAGCCCCAGCATTTT. Its translation is CATSDPGQIGQPQHF.

This clonotype was seen ten or more times. The V call is TRBV28, the J call TRBJ2-7; D gene ambiguous. This CDR3 comprises 13 residues. The germline CDR1 and CDR2 sequences are MDHEN and SYDVKM. V lost 2 bases and J lost 0, with 5 bases in between. This chain's CDR3 is CASSLDGSYEQYF. The CDR3 nucleotides are TGTGCCAGCAGTTTAGACGGCTCCTACGAGCAGTACTTC.

This clonotype was detected many times. The genes are TRBV5-1 and TRBJ1-5; D not resolved. Trimming removed 0 bases from V and 6 bases from J, with 13 bases in between. CDR1 SGHRS and CDR2 YFSETQ come from the germline V gene. The CDR3 has 15 amino acids. The CDR3 loop is CASSLEGISPQPQHF. CDR3 coding DNA: TGCGCCAGCAGCTTGGAAGGTATTTCGCCTCAGCCCCAGCATTTT.

This clonotype was observed at least ten times. V usage is TRBV12-3 or TRBV12-4 and J usage is TRBJ1-1, with D possibly matching TRBD1 (6 bases). Trimming removed 3 bases at V and 4 bases at J, with 9 bases between. The CDR3 consists of 13 residues. The CDR3 region is CASSFGGGTEAFF. The CDR3 DNA reads as TGTGCCAGCAGTTTCGGGGGCGGCACTGAAGCTTTCTTT.

This clonotype was picked up many times. The chain uses TRBV12-3 or TRBV12-4 and TRBJ2-5; 7 nucleotides line up with TRBD1. J was trimmed by 5 bases and V by 8 bases; bases with no gene match: 8. CDR3 length equals 13 residues. This chain's CDR3 is CASSRQGGETQYF. The CDR3 nucleotides are TGTGCCAGCTCGCGACAGGGTGGGGAGACCCAGTACTTC.

This clonotype was counted ten times or more. J is TRBJ1-2 and V is TRBV12-3 or TRBV12-4; the D is unclear. The CDR3 has 13 amino acids. Trimming took off 9 bases at V and 2 bases at J, with 13 bases between the two ends. The CDR3 loop is CASLGFSNYGYTF. DNA for the CDR3: TGTGCCAGTTTGGGTTTTTCGAACTATGGCTACACCTTC.

This clonotype has a count of ten or more. At one end, the junction sequence differs from germline, possibly due to a read error. V gene TRBV20-1 combines with J gene TRBJ2-7; 8 bases agree with TRBD2. CDR1 and CDR2 (germline): DFQATT, SNEGSKA (reference sequence). This CDR3 spans 14 amino acids. CDR3: CSAREAGVVGEQYF. As DNA, the CDR3 is TGCAGTGCAAGAGAAGCGGGAGTAGTAGGCGAGCAGTACTTC.

The J gene is TRBJ1-5, the V gene TRBV6-2 or TRBV6-3, with 7 positions matching TRBD1. CDR3 length: 17 residues. Trimming removed 0 bases from V and 0 bases from J; junction bases left unmatched: 5. Germline V gene lookup returns CDR1 MNHEY and CDR2 SVGEGT. DNA for the CDR3: TGTGCCAGCAGTTACTCGAACAGGGGAGTTAGCAATCAGCCCCAGCATTTT. This codes for CASSYSNRGVSNQPQHF.

The chain couples TRBV19 to TRBJ1-1; a possible D gene is TRBD1 (5 bases). Trimming left V 3 bases short and J 5 bases short, with 13 bases between. The CDR3 is 14 amino acids. From germline, CDR1 is LNHDA and CDR2 SQIVND (reference sequence). The CDR3 loop is CASSIQGVGTEAFF. The CDR3 DNA is TGTGCCAGTAGTATTCAAGGGGTGGGGACTGAAGCTTTCTTT.

This clonotype showed up many times. The chain couples TRBV6-1 to TRBJ1-1, with D uncertain. The CDR3 is made up of 14 amino acids. Germline loops: CDR1 MNHNS, CDR2 SASEGT. Between the trimmed V and J ends, which lost 3 bases and 8 bases, there was a span of 16 bases. The DNA of the CDR3 is TGTGCCAGCAGTGATGGGAGTCACACCCACGAAGCTTTCTTT. Encoded protein: CASSDGSHTHEAFF.

The genes are TRBV12-3 or TRBV12-4 and TRBJ1-5, with TRBD1 matching 8 bases. The CDR3 has 13 amino acids. V dropped 9 bases and J dropped 4; count of bases not matched to a gene: 5. The CDR3 is CARRTGPNQPQHF. The CDR3 DNA is TGTGCCAGGAGGACAGGGCCTAATCAGCCCCAGCATTTT.

CDR3 amino acids: CASSLTRTGVEAFF. CDR3 DNA: TGTGCCAGCAGCTTAACCAGGACAGGGGTTGAAGCTTTCTTT. The chain combines TRBV11-2 with TRBJ1-1; 9 bases fit TRBD1. Germline CDR1 is SGHAT and CDR2 is FQNNGV. With 2 bases clipped from V and 7 bases from J, the junction kept 5 bases outside the gene matches. The CDR3 covers 14 residues.

This clonotype occurred many times. The chain uses TRBV28 and TRBJ1-2; D is unresolved. The V and J ends lost 3 bases and 10 bases respectively, with 12 bases between them. The CDR3 has 12 residues. Germline V gene sequence: CDR1 MDHEN, CDR2 SYDVKM. The CDR3 spells CASSLNVGIYTF. The CDR3 nucleotides are TGTGCCAGCAGTTTGAATGTAGGGATCTACACCTTC.

This clonotype was detected many times. The CDR3 sequence is CSARDRKNTGELFF. For the CDR3, the DNA is TGCAGTGCTAGAGACCGGAAGAACACCGGGGAGCTGTTTTTT. The V call is TRBV20-1, the J call TRBJ2-2; D gene unclear. CDR1 DFQATT and CDR2 SNEGSKA come from the germline V gene (reference sequence). The CDR3 extends over 14 amino acids. The V gene lost 0 bases and the J gene lost 1 base, with 6 bases spanning the gap.

At least ten counts were recorded for this clonotype. The chain employs TRBV24-1 and TRBJ1-1; 8 nucleotides match TRBD1. CDR1 KGHDR and CDR2 SFDVKD come from the germline V gene. Losses at the gene ends were 9 bases for V and 1 base for J; bases not matched to a gene: 6. CDR3 length equals 14 residues. CDR3 sequence reads: CATGTGGENTEAFF. The CDR3 DNA sequence: TGTGCCACCGGGACAGGCGGGGAGAACACTGAAGCTTTCTTT.

Many counts were recorded for this clonotype. This chain connects TRBV29-1 to TRBJ2-7, with D perhaps TRBD2 (7 bases). V lost 0 bases and J 2 bases, leaving 11 bases between the germline ends. Germline CDR1 is SQVTM and CDR2 is ANQGSEA. The CDR3 is 14 amino acids. CDR3 loop: CSVEEGGRPYEQYF. In DNA, the CDR3 is TGCAGCGTTGAAGAGGGGGGGCGTCCCTACGAGCAGTACTTC.